This T cell receptor (beta chain) is drawn from a study of blood T cell repertoires in COVID-19 (dated by TCRdb to 2019 to 2021). Regarding the study in general: Collaborator samples came from the United States, Italy and Spain and covered acute and convalescent phases of COVID-19. Deeply sampled blood TCRbeta repertoires from subjects exposed to, actively infected with, or recovered from COVID-19 were included in the dataset. The samples were drawn from the first 160 participants of the ongoing ImmuneRACE study and from 950 to 1,500 subjects provided by 6 global collaborators. Where available, HLA class I and class II types were taken from metadata supplied by the sample provider and were not determined by assay-based typing. A freely available public database, intended as a resource for researchers studying the immune response to SARS-CoV-2, is where the repertoires were released. A de-identified subject ID, COVID-19 status, age in years and sex were almost always included in the sample metadata. The material from the prospective study consisted of cDNA or gDNA derived from T cells, B-cell-depleted T cells, or PBMCs. Results and caveats for the whole study, not just this receptor: Clinical and demographic metadata were provided uncurated, with the amount varying by source and participant.

One collaborating source in Seattle enrolled patients during active infection and followed them longitudinally through the course of disease. Whole blood was collected in K2EDTA tubes by collaborating institutions according to the institutions' own protocols. For TCRbeta analysis, collaborator samples were shipped as frozen whole blood, as isolated PBMCs, or as DNA extracted from either sample type. V is pruned by 3 bases and J by 9 bases, leaving 11 bases of the junction without a gene match. The germline V gene yields MNHNS for CDR1 and SASEGT for CDR2. From its cysteine to its phenylalanine, the CDR3 spans 15 amino acids. The kept DNA is CDR3 alone, 45 bases in frame from the first base. A word on this clone: What this receptor recognizes is not known. Base-call qualities are not available, and no considerably larger clone is one nucleotide away.

TCRbeta CDR3 regions were amplified from genomic DNA by means of the immunoSEQ Assay, a bias-controlled multiplex PCR. Under the source paper's analysis protocol: The number of nucleated cells in each sample was estimated by amplification of reference gene primers within the assay. To quantify the absolute abundance of each unique TCRbeta CDR3 rearrangement, sequence reads were collapsed and filtered. For each sample, productive Simpson clonality was calculated as the square root of Simpson's diversity index over productive rearrangements. TCRdb retrieved this table from immuneACCESS and kept in-frame rearrangements only. Not all clones are present; in checked studies, unresolved V genes account for under half, and no reason is known for the remainder. D and trimming were read from the DNA, whereas the V and J calls and clone size are those reported in that table. This sample comprises about 320,000 clones, roughly 90% of them detected only once. Together, the top ten hold 11% of the sample.

Sample: peripheral blood. The V and J segments used are TRBV6-1 and TRBJ2-7; 10 bases in between match TRBD1. The clonotype originates from a woman between 25 and 40 years old with COVID-19, enrolled during active disease. The CDR3 region has the sequence CASSDPGQGPPGQYF. The DNA is TGTGCCAGCAGTGACCCGGGACAGGGGCCGCCGGGGCAGTACTTC.